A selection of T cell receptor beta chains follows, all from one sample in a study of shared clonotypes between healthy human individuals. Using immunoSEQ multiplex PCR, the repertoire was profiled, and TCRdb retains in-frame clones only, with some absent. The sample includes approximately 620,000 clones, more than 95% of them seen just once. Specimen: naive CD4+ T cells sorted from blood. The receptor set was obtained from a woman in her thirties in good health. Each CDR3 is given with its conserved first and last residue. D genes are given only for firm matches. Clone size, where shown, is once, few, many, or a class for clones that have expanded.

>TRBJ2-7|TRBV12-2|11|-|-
CASRRDGGRDF
TGTGCAAGTCGCCGAGACGGGGGTCGTGACTTC
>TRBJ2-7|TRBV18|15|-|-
CASSPSAGVSYEQYF
TGTGCCAGCTCACCATCGGCAGGGGTCTCCTACGAGCAGTACTTC
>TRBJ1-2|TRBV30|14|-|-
CAWSTMSQSYGYTF
TGTGCCTGGAGTACGATGTCCCAAAGCTATGGCTACACCTTC
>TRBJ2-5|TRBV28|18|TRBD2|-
CASSRGISGRYNQETQYF
TGTGCCAGCAGCCGCGGGATTAGCGGGAGGTACAACCAAGAGACCCAGTACTTC
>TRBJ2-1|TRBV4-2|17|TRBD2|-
CASSPQRTSGSRNEQFF
TGTGCCAGCAGCCCCCAGAGGACTAGCGGGAGTAGGAATGAGCAGTTCTTC
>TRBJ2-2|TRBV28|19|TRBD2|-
CASSRLGLRPSGNTGELFF
TGTGCCAGCAGCCGTCTTGGTCTACGTCCTAGCGGAAACACCGGGGAGCTGTTTTTT
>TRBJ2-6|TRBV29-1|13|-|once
CSVETTGANVLTF
TGCAGCGTTGAAACCACTGGGGCCAACGTCCTGACTTTC
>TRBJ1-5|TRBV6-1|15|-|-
CASSGGQRRNQPQHF
TGTGCCAGCAGCGGGGGCCAGCGGCGCAATCAGCCCCAGCATTTT
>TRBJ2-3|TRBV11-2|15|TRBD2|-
CASSLQAGGTDTQYF
TGTGCCAGCAGCTTACAAGCGGGAGGCACAGATACGCAGTATTTT
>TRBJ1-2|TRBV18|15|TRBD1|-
CASTGSGGESYGYTF
TGTGCCAGCACAGGCTCAGGGGGAGAGTCTTATGGCTACACCTTC
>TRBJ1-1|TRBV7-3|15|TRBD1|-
CASSLARGMNTEAFF
TGTGCCAGCAGCTTGGCCAGGGGGATGAACACTGAAGCTTTCTTT
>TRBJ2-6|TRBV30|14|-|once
CAWKRSGGANVLTF
TGTGCCTGGAAGCGATCAGGGGGGGCCAACGTCCTGACTTTC
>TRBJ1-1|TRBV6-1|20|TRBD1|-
CASSEIYISTGDRKGTEAFF
TGTGCCAGCAGTGAAATATATATTTCGACAGGGGACAGAAAGGGCACTGAAGCTTTCTTT
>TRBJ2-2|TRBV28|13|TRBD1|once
CASWDRGTGELFF
TGTGCCAGCTGGGACAGGGGCACCGGGGAGCTGTTTTTT
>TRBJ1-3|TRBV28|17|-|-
CASSLPTVGASGNTIYF
TGTGCCAGCAGTCTCCCAACCGTGGGGGCCTCGGGAAACACCATATATTTT
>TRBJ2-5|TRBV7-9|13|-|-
CASSLTGGETQYF
TGTGCCAGCAGCTTAACTGGGGGGGAGACCCAGTACTTC
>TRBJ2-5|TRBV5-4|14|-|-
CASSLGTNQETQYF
TGTGCCAGCAGCTTGGGGACGAACCAAGAGACCCAGTACTTC
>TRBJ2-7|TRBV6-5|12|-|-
CASSRGNYEQYF
TGTGCCAGCAGCCGAGGCAACTACGAGCAGTACTTC
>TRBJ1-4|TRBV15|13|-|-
CATSNGPEGKLFF
TGTGCCACCAGCAATGGGCCGGAGGGGAAACTGTTTTTT
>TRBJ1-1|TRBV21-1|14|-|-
CASSKAGENTEAFF
TGTGCCAGCAGCAAAGCAGGGGAGAACACTGAAGCTTTCTTT